Here is one TCR beta chain with its context. Its cognate antigen has yet to be identified. The sample holds no much larger clone one base away, and base qualities are not on file. The immunoSEQ Assay was used to sequence TCRbeta CDR3 regions. After extraction, genomic DNA underwent amplification by bias-controlled multiplex PCR, followed by high-throughput sequencing. In the original analysis: To quantify the absolute abundance of every unique TCRbeta CDR3 region, sequences were collapsed and filtered. T cell fraction was estimated by normalizing TCRbeta template counts to usable DNA, which was measured by amplifying reference genes present in all nucleated cells. Repertoire TCRs were annotated as SARS-CoV-2-specific by exact matching of V gene, CDR3 amino acid sequence and J gene to a known reactive TCR set. The reference SARS-CoV-2 TCR set came from MIRA and was filtered for enrichment in COVID-19-positive ImmuneCODE repertoires, removing public or cross-reactive TCRs. Based on the MIRA antigens, annotated TCRs were further analysed at the level of specific ORF or position within ORF. Breadth was defined as the number of annotated unique rearrangements divided by the total number of unique productive rearrangements, and depth was defined as the summed frequency of the annotated unique rearrangements. Group comparisons of TCR breadth used two-sided Wilcoxon rank-sum tests. In TCRdb, the immuneACCESS table is reduced to in-frame sequences with V and J assigned. These tables do not hold every clone; where another copy was compared, an unresolved V gene accounts for under half, and the others remain unexplained. The V and J calls and clone size are taken from that table; D and trimming were inferred from the DNA. Counted in this sample were about 350,000 clones; more than 75% of them appeared once. The top ten clones comprise 3.4% of the sample.

This specimen's treatment or condition label, per the study, means: roughly 19 received Ad26.COV2.S at low or high dose, single or two shots; about 5 received placebo; per-sample allocation not given. Repertoires of vaccine and placebo recipients were sequenced from samples collected on day 63 after the first injection. In Cohort 1b, about two dozen adults aged 18-55 years were enrolled at a single site in Boston, USA, between 29 July and 7 August 2020. Ad26.COV2.S consisted of a replication-incompetent adenovirus type 26 vector by which a prefusion-stabilized SARS-CoV-2 spike protein from the original Wuhan strain was expressed. Trimming accounts for 2 bases at V and 6 bases at J, while the number of junction bases matched to no gene is 10. Inclusive of the bounding cysteine and phenylalanine, the CDR3 is 16 residues long. The retained sequence is limited to the CDR3, 48 bases, with the frame set at the first base. Based on the germline V gene, the CDR1 and CDR2 sequences are LGHNA and YNFKEQ.

The data were taken from a study of Ad26.COV2.S vaccination and SARS-CoV-2 variants (dated by TCRdb to the early 2020s). Study-wide context: Donors in the vaccine arm were drawn from COV1001, a phase I-IIa trial of Ad26.COV2.S in healthy adults that was multicentre, randomized, double-blind and placebo-controlled. The specificity and breadth of SARS-CoV-2-reactive T cell receptors after Ad26.COV2.S vaccination were assessed by TCRbeta repertoire sequencing. A total of some 30 samples were included in the TCR-sequenced set, comprising approximately 20 Ad26.COV2.S vaccine recipients, 5 placebo recipients and 8 SARS-CoV-2 convalescent individuals. Dosing of Ad26.COV2.S was intramuscular, at either 5x10^10 or 1x10^11 viral particles, delivered as one shot or as two shots spaced 56 days apart. Investigators remained blinded to trial group allocation during experiments and outcome assessment. Trial participants were randomized into five groups of five: low-dose or high-dose Ad26.COV2.S given once or twice, or placebo on both occasions. On the study overall, not on this receptor specifically: The authors noted that the TCR breadth and depth analyses may have underestimated total T cell responses. Vaccine and placebo recipients had comparable non-spike TCR breadth, which fits with the vaccine containing only spike. The study was not powered to compare responses between vaccine doses or regimens. Compared with placebo recipients, Ad26.COV2.S recipients showed higher spike-specific TCR breadth (P = 0.0014). After vaccination, substantial breadth of spike-specific CD8+ and CD4+ T cell responses was reported.

This receptor was taken from a person between 18 and 65 years old who received the Ad26.COV2.S COVID-19 vaccine or a placebo. This receptor chain uses TRBV4-2 and TRBJ1-2, and 9 junctional nucleotides match TRBD1. This specimen consisted of peripheral blood, obtained in a trial of Ad26.COV2.S vaccine versus placebo. The sequence in DNA is TGTGCCAGCAGCCAAAGTCCGGGACAGGGTGTTCATGGCTACACCTTC. Translated, it gives CASSQSPGQGVHGYTF.